This entry describes one T cell receptor beta chain. What it binds is not known. Drawing of blood for sampling happened at baseline, at cycle 4 day 1, and at cycle 7 day 1. These data come from a study of OX40 agonist ivuxolimab in advanced cancers. Study-wide background: The patients got ivuxolimab, which is an agonistic anti-OX40 (CD134) antibody. Aged 23 to 79 with a mean of 60 years, they were around 79% male. Findings and caveats of the study: Near-lowest levels of clonal expansion characterized partial responders at 0.1-3.0 mg/kg.

This CDR3 has 19 amino acids. CDR1 and CDR2 (germline): MDHEN, SYDVKM. Unmatched junction bases numbered 14, after V lost 2 bases and J lost 0 bases. Repertoires were generated with immunoSEQ multiplex PCR, while TCRdb's copy carries only in-frame clones and drops some. Of fewer than 35,000 clones listed, roughly 79% are singletons. This receptor was taken from an adult with an advanced solid tumor such as melanoma, head and neck, liver or kidney cancer. V usage is TRBV28 and J usage is TRBJ2-3; 7 nucleotides agree with TRBD2. The sequencing here drew on CD4+ or CD8+ T cells sorted from blood, taken in a trial of the OX40 agonist ivuxolimab. The CDR3 is CASSLGGFGGGTSTDTQYF. DNA for the CDR3: TGTGCCAGCAGTTTAGGGGGGTTTGGCGGGGGTACTAGCACAGATACGCAGTATTTT.